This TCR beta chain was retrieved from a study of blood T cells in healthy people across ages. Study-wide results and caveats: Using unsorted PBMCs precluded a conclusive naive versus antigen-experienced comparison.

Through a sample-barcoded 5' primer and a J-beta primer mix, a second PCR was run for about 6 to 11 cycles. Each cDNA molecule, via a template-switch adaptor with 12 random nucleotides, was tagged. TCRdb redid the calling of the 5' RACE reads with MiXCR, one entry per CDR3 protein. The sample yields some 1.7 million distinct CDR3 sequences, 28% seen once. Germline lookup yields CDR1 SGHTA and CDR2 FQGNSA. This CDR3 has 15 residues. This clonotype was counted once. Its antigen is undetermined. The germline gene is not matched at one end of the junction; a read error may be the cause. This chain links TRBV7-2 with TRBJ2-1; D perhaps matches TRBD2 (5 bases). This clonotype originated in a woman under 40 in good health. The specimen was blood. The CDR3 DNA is TGTGCCAGCAGCTTCGGGGTGAGCTCCTACAATGGGCAGTTCTTC. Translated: CASSFGVSSYNGQFF.